This TCR beta chain was profiled in a study of OX40 agonist ivuxolimab in advanced cancers. The method was immunoSEQ multiplex PCR; TCRdb's version includes in-frame clones alone and lacks a portion of them. The table includes 80,000 to 95,000 clones, approximately 91% detected once. Looked up from germline, CDR1 is MNHEY and CDR2 is SVGAGI. This CDR3 is 13 amino acids long. V gave up 8 bases and J gave up 6 bases; unmatched junction bases: 7. Blood was sampled at baseline, cycle 4 day 1, and cycle 7 day 1. The receptor comes from an adult with an advanced solid tumor such as melanoma, head and neck, liver or kidney cancer. The specimen comprised CD4+ or CD8+ T cells sorted from blood, sampled in a trial of the OX40 agonist ivuxolimab. The J gene is TRBJ2-7, the V gene TRBV6-5; the match to TRBD1 covers 10 bases. For the CDR3, the DNA is TGTGCCAGCGCGGACAGGGGGGACGGCGAGCAGTACTTC. Its protein product is CASADRGDGEQYF.